These 12 T cell receptor beta chains share one sample of origin, sequenced in a study of control samples from healthy donors and cancer patients. Clones were sequenced by immunoSEQ multiplex PCR, and TCRdb holds only the in-frame ones, with some missing. The sample holds around 72,000 clones, roughly 84% seen once. The sequencing input was blood. These receptors came from a man aged 50 to 59 in good health.

The gene calls are TRBV12-3 or TRBV12-4 and TRBJ1-1; D gene ambiguous. The length of the CDR3 is 13 residues. The V end lost 7 bases, the J end lost 0 bases, and 9 bases lay between the germline ends. The CDR3 spells CASTPPLNTEAFF. The CDR3 coding sequence is TGTGCCAGCACCCCCCCCTTGAACACTGAAGCTTTCTTT.

The rearrangement links TRBV9 to TRBJ2-7; TRBD1 matches at 8 bases. Germline V gene data show CDR1 as SGDLS and CDR2 as YYNGEE. The CDR3 runs 15 residues. Trimming removed 5 bases from V and 0 bases from J; junction bases left unmatched: 7. As DNA, the CDR3 is TGTGCCAGCAGTGTGGGACAGGCTAACTCCTACGAGCAGTACTTC. Protein sequence: CASSVGQANSYEQYF.

The chain uses TRBV11-3 and TRBJ1-4; D is perhaps TRBD1 (5 bases). The CDR3 covers 13 residues. The V gene's germline CDR1 is SGHNT and CDR2 YENEEA. Trimming pared 4 bases from V and 7 bases from J, leaving 10 bases between. CDR3 nucleotide sequence: TGTGCCAGCAGCTCAGGGAAGGGTGAAAAACTGTTTTTT. It yields the protein CASSSGKGEKLFF. Looking up the rest from reference TRBV11-3 and TRBJ1-4 gives the full variable domain: EAGVVQSPRYKIIEKKQPVAFWCNPISGHNTLYWYLQNLGQGPELLIRYENEEAVDDSQLPKDRFSAERLKGVDSTLKIQPAELGDSAVYLCASSSGKGEKLFFGSGTQLSVL.

The chain is built from TRBV7-8 and TRBJ2-5; TRBD1 agrees at 7 bases. Trimming cost V 6 bases and J 1 base; bases outside gene matches: 5. Germline assignment: CDR1 SGHVS and CDR2 FQNEAQ. CDR3 length equals 14 residues. CDR3 bases: TGTGCCAGCAGGCTAGGGGGCCTCCAAGAGACCCAGTACTTC. Translating gives CASRLGGLQETQYF.

The rearrangement uses TRBV7-8 and TRBJ2-7; TRBD1 matches 9 bases. J lost 5 bases, V lost 5 bases, and 7 bases had no gene match. CDR3 length: 14 residues. The V gene's germline CDR1 is SGHVS and CDR2 FQNEAQ. The CDR3 region has the DNA TGTGCCAGCAGCAGACGGGACAGGGCCCACGAGCAGTACTTC. This gives the protein CASSRRDRAHEQYF.

CDR3 sequence reads: CATSDPTPEVSGNTIYF. The CDR3 nucleotides are TGTGCCACCAGTGACCCCACGCCCGAGGTCTCTGGAAACACCATATATTTT. The chain recombines TRBV24-1 with TRBJ1-3; D remains unclear. Germline CDR1 is KGHDR and CDR2 is SFDVKD. V was clipped by 4 bases and J by 0 bases, with 15 bases between them. The CDR3 consists of 17 residues.

This rearrangement joins TRBV2 to TRBJ1-1; TRBD1 agrees at 10 bases. The germline gives CDR1 SNHLY, CDR2 FYNNEI. V lost 5 bases to trimming and J lost 6 bases; unmatched junction nucleotides: 12. This CDR3 region has 16 residues. For the CDR3, the DNA is TGTGCCAGCAGTTCCTGGGGGACAGGGGCTAGTTCTGAAGCTTTCTTT. Translated: CASSSWGTGASSEAFF.

The rearrangement joins TRBV11-3 to TRBJ2-1; TRBD2 aligns across 12 bases. Germline V gene data show CDR1 as SGHNT and CDR2 as YENEEA. The CDR3 totals 16 residues. Trimming at V came to 3 bases and at J to 7 bases, leaving 7 bases not matched to a gene. CDR3 coding DNA: TGTGCCAGCAGCTTTGTCCTAGCGGGAGGGCCGAATGAGCAGTTCTTC. It encodes CASSFVLAGGPNEQFF.

The CDR3, as DNA: TGTGCCAGTAGTATAGAGGGTGCGGGGGTAAATCAGCCCCAGCATTTT. This gives the protein CASSIEGAGVNQPQHF. This sequence joins TRBV19 and TRBJ1-5, with D tentatively TRBD1 (5 bases). V lost 0 bases and J 4 bases, leaving 13 bases between the germline ends. The length of the CDR3 is 16 residues. Germline CDR1 LNHDA, CDR2 SQIVND (reference sequence).

The V gene is TRBV2, the J gene TRBJ2-2; D is unclear. CDR3 length: 16 amino acids. The V end lost 0 bases, the J end lost 3 bases, and 11 bases lay between the germline ends. Looked up from germline, CDR1 is SNHLY and CDR2 is FYNNEI. The CDR3 sequence is CASSEARIWDTGELFF. The CDR3 DNA is TGTGCCAGCAGTGAAGCGCGCATTTGGGACACCGGGGAGCTGTTTTTT.

The chain couples TRBV3-1 (or the pseudogene TRBV3-2) to TRBJ2-2; 10 positions match TRBD2. CDR3 length: 15 residues. Trimming took 11 bases from V and 7 from J; bases not matched to a gene: 13. The germline gives CDR1 LGHDT, CDR2 YNNKEL (reference sequence). The CDR3: CACTPTSGKVGELFF. CDR3 nucleotide sequence: TGTGCCTGTACCCCTACTAGCGGGAAAGTCGGGGAGCTGTTTTTT.

CDR3 sequence (DNA): TGTGCCAGCAGTTACTGGGACAGGGGGCGCTTTGGAAACACCATATATTTT. It is translated as CASSYWDRGRFGNTIYF. V is TRBV6-4 and J is TRBJ1-3, with 12 positions matching TRBD1. Germline CDR1 is MRHNA and CDR2 is SNTAGT. J lost 3 bases, V lost 5 bases, and 8 bases had no gene match. This CDR3 region has 17 residues.